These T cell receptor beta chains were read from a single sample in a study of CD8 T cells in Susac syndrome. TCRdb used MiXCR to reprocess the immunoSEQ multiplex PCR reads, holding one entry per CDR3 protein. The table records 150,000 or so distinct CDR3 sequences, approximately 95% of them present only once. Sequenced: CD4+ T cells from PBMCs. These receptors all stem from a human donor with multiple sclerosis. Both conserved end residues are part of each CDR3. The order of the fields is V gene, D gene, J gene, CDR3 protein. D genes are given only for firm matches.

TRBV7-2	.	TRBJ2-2	CASSSRSTGELFF
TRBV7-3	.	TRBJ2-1	CASSRRSGLGQGGNEQFF
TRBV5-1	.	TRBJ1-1	CASSYGQSRQAFF
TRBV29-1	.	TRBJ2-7	CSVGKGPPTYEQYF
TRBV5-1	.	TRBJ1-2	CASSQGFGYTF
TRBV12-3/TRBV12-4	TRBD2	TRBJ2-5	CASQNLAGNGETQYF
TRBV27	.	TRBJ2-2	CASSLSRGPGELFF
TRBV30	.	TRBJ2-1	CAWSAKAGGNEQFF
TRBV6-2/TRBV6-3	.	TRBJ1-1	CASSPVGPVNTEAFF
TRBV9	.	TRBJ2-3	CASSVSAAPDTQYF
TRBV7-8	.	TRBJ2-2	CASSLRVAGSTGELFF
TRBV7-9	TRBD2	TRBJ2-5	CASSLGAGVYPETQYF
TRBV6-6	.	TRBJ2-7	CASTDSSYEQYF
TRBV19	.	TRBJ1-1	CASSRSVGLEAFF
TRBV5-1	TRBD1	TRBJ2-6	CASSLVGQGALGANVLTF
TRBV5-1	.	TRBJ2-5	CASSRVRETQYF
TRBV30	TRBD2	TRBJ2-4	CAWSVGTSGKNIQYF
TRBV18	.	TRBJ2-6	CAGRDGRSGANVLTF
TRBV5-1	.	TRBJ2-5	CASSWGLQETQYF
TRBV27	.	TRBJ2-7	CASSFEPRLAGGGQYEQYF
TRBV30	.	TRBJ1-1	CAWIRRQVNTEAFF
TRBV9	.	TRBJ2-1	CASSGPGLDRYNEQFF
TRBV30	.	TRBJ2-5	CAWSVLTTETQYF
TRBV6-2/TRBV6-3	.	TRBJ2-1	CASSYWDTLRNEQFF
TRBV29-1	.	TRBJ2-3	CSVGVADTQYF
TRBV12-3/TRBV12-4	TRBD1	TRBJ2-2	CASSSTPGQITGELFF
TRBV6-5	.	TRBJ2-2	CASRREFAGELFF
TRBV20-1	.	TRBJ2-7	CSATKTGDAYEQYF
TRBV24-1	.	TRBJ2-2	CATSGRGRGSIGELFF
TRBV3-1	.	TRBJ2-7	CASSQDSDTYEQYF
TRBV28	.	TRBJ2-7	CASSSPSRPASEQYF
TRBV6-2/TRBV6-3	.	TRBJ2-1	CASSYGLRDEGEQFF
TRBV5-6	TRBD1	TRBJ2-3	CASSETGVPDTQYF
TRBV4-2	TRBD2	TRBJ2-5	CASSREEREETQYF
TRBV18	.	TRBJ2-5	CASSPRVGGQETQYF
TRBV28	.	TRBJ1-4	CATGGTATNEKLFF
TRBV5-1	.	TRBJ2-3	CASSFEGGGDTQYF
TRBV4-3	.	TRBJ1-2	CASSQANGLSYGYTF
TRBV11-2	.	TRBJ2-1	CASSSSRLVSDEQFF
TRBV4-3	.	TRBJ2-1	CASSQGLGQHNEQFF
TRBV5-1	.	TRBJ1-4	CASSFERGNEKLFF
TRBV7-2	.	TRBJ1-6	CASSRLYSPLHF
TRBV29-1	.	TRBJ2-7	CSVGFKTSSYEQYF
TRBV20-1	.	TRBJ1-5	CSARLSDSNQPQHF
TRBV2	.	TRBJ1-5	CASSELDTNQPQHF
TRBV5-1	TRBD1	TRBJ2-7	CASSVGDRGGGEQYF
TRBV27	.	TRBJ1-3	CASRKISSGNTIYF
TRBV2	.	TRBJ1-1	CASRPTGTRNTEAFF
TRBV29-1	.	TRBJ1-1	CSVLGQVNTEAFF
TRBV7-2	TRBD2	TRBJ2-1	CASSAQLAGAQGGEQFF
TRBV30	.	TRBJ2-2	CAWSVSRMNTGELFF
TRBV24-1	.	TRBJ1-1	CATSDRSDTEAFF
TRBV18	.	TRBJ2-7	CASSRGVGEGEQYF
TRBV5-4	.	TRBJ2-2	CASSHRGGSGTGELFF
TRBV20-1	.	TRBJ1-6	CSASRDNNSPLHF
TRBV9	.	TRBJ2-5	CASSVGAEETQYF